Listed below are T cell receptor beta chains from one sample, sequenced in a study of long-term antiretroviral therapy in people with HIV. The method was immunoSEQ multiplex PCR; TCRdb's version includes in-frame clones alone and lacks a portion of them. The repertoire holds under 14,000 clones, with 81% as singletons. The sample was unsorted PBMCs, taken 1.8 years after starting antiretroviral therapy. These receptors were obtained from a man in his forties with HIV. CDR3s include the opening cysteine and the closing phenylalanine or tryptophan. Each record gives: clone size, D gene, V gene, J gene, CDR3 protein, CDR3 DNA. A D gene is named only where the DNA matches it firmly. Size tells how often a clone was seen (once, few, many) or the class of an expanded clone, and some rows leave it out.

NA	TRBD2	TRBV4-1	TRBJ2-2	CASSYGLAANTGELFF	TGCGCCAGCAGCTACGGACTAGCGGCGAACACCGGGGAGCTGTTTTTT
NA	NA	TRBV27	TRBJ2-3	CASSLGSRDTQYF	TGTGCCAGCAGTTTAGGGAGTCGAGATACGCAGTATTTT
NA	NA	TRBV4-2	TRBJ2-7	CASSLTSRGYEQYF	TGTGCCAGCAGCCTTACTAGCAGAGGCTACGAGCAGTACTTC
NA	NA	TRBV19	TRBJ2-7	CASSTDSYEQYF	TGTGCCAGTAGTACAGACTCCTACGAGCAGTACTTC
NA	NA	TRBV6-6	TRBJ2-7	CASSYRDTSYEQYF	TGTGCCAGCAGTTACCGGGACACTTCCTACGAGCAGTACTTC
few	TRBD1	TRBV5-1	TRBJ2-3	CASSPGQYTDTQYF	TGCGCCAGCAGCCCGGGACAGTACACAGATACGCAGTATTTT
NA	NA	TRBV10-3	TRBJ1-5	CAISEGRSNQPQHF	TGTGCCATCAGTGAAGGACGGAGCAATCAGCCCCAGCATTTT
NA	NA	TRBV5-6	TRBJ1-1	CASSLVTAEAFF	TGTGCCAGCAGCTTGGTCACAGCTGAAGCTTTCTTT
NA	NA	TRBV28	TRBJ2-4	CASSTPSSSAKNIQYF	TGTGCCAGCAGTACGCCTAGTAGTTCGGCCAAAAACATTCAGTACTTC
NA	NA	TRBV28	TRBJ1-2	CASISSGVYGYTF	TGTGCCAGCATCTCGAGTGGGGTTTATGGCTACACCTTC
NA	NA	TRBV4-3	TRBJ2-7	CASSQERSVAGAYEQYF	TGCGCCAGCAGCCAAGAACGCAGTGTGGCAGGGGCCTACGAGCAGTACTTC
NA	TRBD2	TRBV9	TRBJ2-3	CASSVAGGYTDTQYF	TGTGCCAGCAGCGTAGCGGGAGGGTACACAGATACGCAGTATTTT
NA	NA	TRBV6-1	TRBJ1-1	CASSEQEMWVIMNTEAFF	TGTGCCAGCAGTGAACAGGAGATGTGGGTCATAATGAACACTGAAGCTTTCTTT
NA	TRBD2	TRBV7-4	TRBJ2-3	CPQRAPSGRDTQYF	TGCCCTCAGCGGGCTCCTAGCGGGAGGGATACGCAGTATTTT
NA	TRBD1	TRBV10-3	TRBJ1-5	CAIGTGRGNQPQHF	TGTGCCATCGGGACAGGGCGAGGCAATCAGCCCCAGCATTTT
NA	TRBD1	TRBV18	TRBJ2-7	CASSRGTGGPISYEQYF	TGTGCCAGCTCACGCGGGACAGGGGGCCCTATCTCCTACGAGCAGTACTTC
few	NA	TRBV4-3	TRBJ2-3	CASSPDRDTDTQYF	TGCGCCAGCAGCCCCGATAGGGACACAGATACGCAGTATTTT
NA	NA	TRBV6-5	TRBJ2-7	CASSSLGRSYEQYF	TGTGCCAGCAGTTCCCTCGGACGGTCCTACGAGCAGTACTTC
NA	NA	TRBV29-1	TRBJ2-7	CSVESPGEQYF	TGCAGCGTTGAATCCCCGGGCGAGCAGTACTTC
NA	NA	TRBV5-1	TRBJ1-1	CASSASTANTEAFF	TGCGCCAGCAGCGCGTCGACAGCGAACACTGAAGCTTTCTTT
NA	NA	TRBV10-3	TRBJ1-1	CAISETGGALNTEAFF	TGTGCCATCAGTGAGACTGGGGGCGCCTTGAACACTGAAGCTTTCTTT
NA	NA	TRBV5-1	TRBJ1-2	CASSPGLANYGYTF	TGCGCCAGCAGCCCGGGGTTAGCTAACTATGGCTACACCTTC
NA	TRBD2	TRBV7-7	TRBJ2-2	CASSLALAVGELFF	TGTGCTAGCAGCTTAGCTCTAGCGGTCGGGGAGCTGTTTTTT
NA	NA	TRBV5-1	TRBJ1-1	CASSLEFGLNTEAFF	TGCGCCAGCAGCTTGGAGTTCGGATTGAACACTGAAGCTTTCTTT